The 4 T cell receptor beta chains in this list originate from one sample, sequenced in a study of tissue T cells after allogeneic stem cell transplantation. Time point given: mouse harvest day 7 after allogeneic transplant. The graft held 10^6 splenic CD5+ T cells and 10^7 T-cell-depleted bone marrow cells. Measured with immunoSEQ multiplex PCR; TCRdb has only the in-frame clones, and not every one. This table holds about 8,200 clones, 46% found once. The sequencing sample was made of gut tissue. The receptors shown here come from a female BALB/c mouse given C57BL/6 T cells with graft-versus-host disease after an allogeneic hematopoietic cell transplant.

In its sample, this clone ranks as medium-sized. Genes here carry mouse names. The read is 1 residue too short to cover the CDR3 end, so that end is filled in from the germline J gene. The chain combines TRBV2 with TRBJ2-7; D remains unclear. CDR1 LGHNA and CDR2 YSYQKL come from the germline V gene. This CDR3 contains 13 residues. The V and J ends lost 0 bases and 8 bases respectively, with 11 bases between them. CDR3 DNA, as far as it was read: TGTGCCAGCAGCCAAGAAGGGCCCGGTAAACAGTAC. Translation: CASSQEGPGKQY. The whole CDR3 reads CASSQEGPGKQYF.

A few counts support this clone. Germline and genes: mouse. The CDR3 end lies 1 residue beyond the end of the read and is filled in from the germline J gene. The V call is TRBV16, the J call TRBJ2-4; no clear D gene. Per the germline V gene, CDR1 is SGHSA and CDR2 is FRNQAP. Trimming shortened V by 0 bases and J by 0 bases, and 4 bases separated the two germline ends. The CDR3 length is 14 residues. The sequenced part of the CDR3 DNA is TGTGCAAGCAGCTTAGAGGGGAGTCAAAACACCTTGTAC. It translates to CASSLEGSQNTLY. The CDR3 reads in full as CASSLEGSQNTLYF.

With regard to this clone: Genes and germline come from the mouse. The read finishes 1 residue shy of the CDR3 end, and the germline J gene is used to complete it. This chain joins TRBV12-2 and TRBJ2-7; 10 nucleotides align to TRBD2. CDR3 length: 15 amino acids. V lost 0 bases and J lost 7; bases outside the gene matches: 8. In germline, CDR1 is SGHLS, CDR2 HYDKME. The chain's CDR3 is CASSLRWGGAGEQYF. The CDR3 bases that were read are TGTGCCAGCTCTCTCCGCTGGGGGGGCGCGGGGGAACAGTAC.

Turning to this clone: Mouse names are used for the genes. The read ends 1 residue shy of where the CDR3 ends; the end is completed using the germline J gene. V and J are TRBV31 and TRBJ2-3; 9 bases align to TRBD2. V was clipped by 0 bases and J by 1 base; unmatched bases: 2. This CDR3 has 15 residues. Germline CDR1 reads GKSSPN; CDR2 reads SITVG. CDR3 bases read: TGTGCCTGGAGTCTAGCTGGGGGGGGTGCAGAAACGCTGTAT. Translating gives CAWSLAGGGAETLY. The CDR3 in full is CAWSLAGGGAETLYF.